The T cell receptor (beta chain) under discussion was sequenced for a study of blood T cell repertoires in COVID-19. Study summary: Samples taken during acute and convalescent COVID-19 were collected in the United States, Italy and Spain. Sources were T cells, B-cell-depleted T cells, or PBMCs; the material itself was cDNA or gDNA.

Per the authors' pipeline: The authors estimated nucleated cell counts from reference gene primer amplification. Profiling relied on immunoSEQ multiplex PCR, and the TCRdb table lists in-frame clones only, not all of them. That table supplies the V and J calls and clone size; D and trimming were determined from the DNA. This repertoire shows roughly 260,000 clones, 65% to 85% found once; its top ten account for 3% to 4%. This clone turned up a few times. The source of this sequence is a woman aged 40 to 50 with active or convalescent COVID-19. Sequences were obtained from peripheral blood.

In nucleotides, the CDR3 is TGTGCCAGCAGGATCGACAGGGGATACTATGGCTACACCTTC. Residues: CASRIDRGYYGYTF. V usage is TRBV11-2 and J usage is TRBJ1-2, with 8 nucleotides matching TRBD1. Germline V lookup: CDR1 SGHAT, CDR2 FQNNGV. The CDR3 sequence is 14 residues long. J lost 3 bases, V lost 6 bases, and 6 bases had no gene match.